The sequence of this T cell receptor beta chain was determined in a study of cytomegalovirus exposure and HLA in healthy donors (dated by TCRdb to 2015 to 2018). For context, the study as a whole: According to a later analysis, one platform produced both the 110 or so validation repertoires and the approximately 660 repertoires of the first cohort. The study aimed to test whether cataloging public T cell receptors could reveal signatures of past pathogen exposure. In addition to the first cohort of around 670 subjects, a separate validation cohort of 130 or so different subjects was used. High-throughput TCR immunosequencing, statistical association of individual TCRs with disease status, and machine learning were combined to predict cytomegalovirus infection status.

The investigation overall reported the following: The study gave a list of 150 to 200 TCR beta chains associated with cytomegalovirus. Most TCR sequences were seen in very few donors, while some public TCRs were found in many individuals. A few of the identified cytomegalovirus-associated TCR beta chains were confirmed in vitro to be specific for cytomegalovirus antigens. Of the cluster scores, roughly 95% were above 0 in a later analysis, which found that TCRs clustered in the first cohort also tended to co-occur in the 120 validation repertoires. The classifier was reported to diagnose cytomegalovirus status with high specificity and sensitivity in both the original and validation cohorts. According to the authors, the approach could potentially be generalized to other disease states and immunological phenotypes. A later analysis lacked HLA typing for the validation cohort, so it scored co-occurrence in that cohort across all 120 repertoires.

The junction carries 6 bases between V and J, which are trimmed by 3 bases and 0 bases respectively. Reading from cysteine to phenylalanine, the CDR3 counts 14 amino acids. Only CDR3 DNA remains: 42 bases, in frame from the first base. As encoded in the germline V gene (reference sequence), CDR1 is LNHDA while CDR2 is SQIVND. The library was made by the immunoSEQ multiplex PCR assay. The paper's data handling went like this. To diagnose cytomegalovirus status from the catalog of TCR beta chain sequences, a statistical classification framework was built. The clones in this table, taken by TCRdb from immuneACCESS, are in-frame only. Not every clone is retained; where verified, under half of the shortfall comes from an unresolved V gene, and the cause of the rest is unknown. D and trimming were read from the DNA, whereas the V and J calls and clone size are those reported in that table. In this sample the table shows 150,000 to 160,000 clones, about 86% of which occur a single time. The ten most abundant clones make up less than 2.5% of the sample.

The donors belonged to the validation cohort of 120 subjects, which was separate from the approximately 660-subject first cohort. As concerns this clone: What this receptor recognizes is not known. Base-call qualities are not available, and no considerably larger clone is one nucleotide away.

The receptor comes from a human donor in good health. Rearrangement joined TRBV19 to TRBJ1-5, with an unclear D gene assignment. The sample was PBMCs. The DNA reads TGTGCCAGTAGTATTACAGATAGCAATCAGCCCCAGCATTTT. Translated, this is CASSITDSNQPQHF. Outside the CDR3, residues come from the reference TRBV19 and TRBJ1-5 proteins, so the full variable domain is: DGGITQSPKYLFRKEGQNVTLSCEQNLNHDAMYWYRQDPGQGLRLIYYSQIVNDFQKGDIAEGYSVSREKKESFPLTVTSAQKNPTAFYLCASSITDSNQPQHFGDGTRLSIL.